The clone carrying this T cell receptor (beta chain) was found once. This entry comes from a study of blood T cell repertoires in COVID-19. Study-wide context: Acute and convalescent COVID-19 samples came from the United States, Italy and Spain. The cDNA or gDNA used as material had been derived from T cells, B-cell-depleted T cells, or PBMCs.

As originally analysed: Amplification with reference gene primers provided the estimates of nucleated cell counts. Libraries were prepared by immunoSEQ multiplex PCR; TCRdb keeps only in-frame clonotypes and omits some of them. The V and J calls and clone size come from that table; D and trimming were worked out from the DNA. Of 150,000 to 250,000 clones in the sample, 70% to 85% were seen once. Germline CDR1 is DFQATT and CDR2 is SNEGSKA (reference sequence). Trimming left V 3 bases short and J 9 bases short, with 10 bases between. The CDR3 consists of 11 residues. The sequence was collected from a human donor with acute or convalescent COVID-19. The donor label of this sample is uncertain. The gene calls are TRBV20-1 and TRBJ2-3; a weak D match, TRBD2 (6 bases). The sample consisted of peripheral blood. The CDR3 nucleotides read TGCAGTGCTAGTTTGGCGGGAACGCAGTATTTT. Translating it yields CSASLAGTQYF.